These 13 T cell receptor beta chains share one sample of origin, sequenced in a study of human T cells and chemical hapten exposure. Noted time point: pre-sensitization, week 0. The treatment: therapeutic diphenylcyclopropenone sensitization with weekly scalp DPC. MiXCR, applied by TCRdb to the RACE reads, yields one record per CDR3 protein. The sample has 250,000 or so distinct CDR3 sequences, approximately 8.4% seen once. The sample here was whole blood, taken in connection with sensitization to the hapten diphenylcyclopropenone (DPC). These receptor sequences come from a woman aged 40 to 50 with alopecia areata. Some clones in this sample may be carry-over from other donors' samples.

V usage is TRBV12-3 or TRBV12-4 and J usage is TRBJ2-6, with no clear D. Trimming removed 6 bases from V and 3 bases from J, with 6 bases in between. The CDR3 is 13 residues long. The CDR3 nucleotides read TGTGCCAGCAGCACTCTTGGGGCCAACGTCCTGACTTTC. It yields the protein CASSTLGANVLTF.

This clonotype has only a few counts. The CDR3 DNA is TGTGCCAGCAGTTTAGGACGAGTTGAAGCTTTCTTT. It codes for CASSLGRVEAFF. This chain links TRBV12-3 or TRBV12-4 with TRBJ1-1; D remains ambiguous. Trimming shortened V by 1 base and J by 7 bases, and 7 bases separated the two germline ends. This CDR3 contains 12 residues.

This chain connects TRBV10-3 to TRBJ1-4; 10 nucleotides line up with TRBD1. Germline V gene data show CDR1 as ENHRY and CDR2 as SYGVKD. This CDR3 comprises 15 residues. Germline trimming cut 6 bases from V and 8 bases from J; bases unmatched to any gene: 9. The DNA of the CDR3 is TGTGCCATCAGCTCAAGGGACAGGGGAGAAGAAAAACTGTTTTTT. Translating it yields CAISSRDRGEEKLFF.

This clonotype was observed a handful of times. V and J are TRBV9 and TRBJ2-5; 9 bases fit TRBD2. Germline assignment: CDR1 SGDLS and CDR2 YYNGEE. V trimming: 4 bases; J trimming: 5 bases; junction bases outside the gene matches: 9. This CDR3 spans 15 amino acids. The CDR3 region is CASSYGAGGRETQYF. Here the CDR3 DNA reads TGTGCCAGCAGCTATGGAGCGGGGGGACGGGAGACCCAGTACTTC.

This clonotype was seen more than once but under ten times. The J gene is TRBJ2-1, the V gene TRBV9; perhaps TRBD2 as D (6 bases). This CDR3 has 13 amino acids. Trimming took off 4 bases at V and 9 bases at J, with 14 bases between the two ends. In germline, CDR1 is SGDLS, CDR2 YYNGEE. The CDR3 nucleotides are TGTGCCAGCAGCCCCCGACTAGACGCTGAGCAGTTCTTC. It encodes CASSPRLDAEQFF.

This clonotype has ten or more counts. The chain carries TRBV6-2 or TRBV6-3 and TRBJ2-1, with D perhaps TRBD1 (6 bases). Per germline, CDR1 MNHEY and CDR2 SVGEGT. V was clipped by 4 bases and J by 12 bases, with 25 bases between them. The CDR3 is 16 amino acids. CDR3 DNA: TGTGCCAGCAGTTCCCTAAGTGGACAGTTTGTTTTCGGGCAGTTCTTC. Residues: CASSSLSGQFVFGQFF.

V is TRBV10-3 and J is TRBJ1-2; tentative D call: TRBD1 (5 bases). The ends were cut back, 0 bases at V and 2 bases at J, with 10 bases in the middle. The germline CDR1 and CDR2 sequences are ENHRY and SYGVKD. This CDR3 contains 15 residues. CDR3 bases: TGTGCCATCAGTGAGTCAAACAGGCGAAACTATGGCTACACCTTC. Protein sequence: CAISESNRRNYGYTF.

Notes on this clonotype: One base away lies a much larger clone, so this may be a sequencing read error. V gene TRBV7-9 combines with J gene TRBJ2-3; D is undetermined. The length of the CDR3 is 14 residues. The V gene's germline CDR1 is SEHNR and CDR2 FQNEAQ (reference sequence). The CDR3 spells CPSSLRGSTDTQYF. The CDR3 region has the DNA TGTCCCAGCAGCTTACGCGGTAGCACAGATACGCAGTATTTT.

This sequence joins TRBV20-1 and TRBJ1-5, with 8 bases identical to TRBD1. From germline, CDR1 is DFQATT and CDR2 SNEGSKA (reference sequence). Losses at the gene ends were 0 bases for V and 5 bases for J; bases not matched to a gene: 3. This CDR3 is built from 14 residues. Written as DNA, the CDR3 is TGCAGTGCTAGAGAGGGGACAGGTTATCAGCCCCAGCATTTT. Its protein product is CSAREGTGYQPQHF.

This clonotype was seen a few times. The chain links TRBV12-3 or TRBV12-4 to TRBJ1-1; D is possibly TRBD1 (6 bases). The length of the CDR3 is 13 residues. V was trimmed by 6 bases and J by 6 bases, leaving 14 bases between them. In DNA form, the CDR3 reads TGTGCCAGCAGCCTTAACAGGGCCGCTGAAGCTTTCTTT. It is translated as CASSLNRAAEAFF.

This clonotype was counted between two and nine times. The J gene is TRBJ2-7, the V gene TRBV5-1; 10 nucleotides align to TRBD2. The CDR3 has 14 residues. Germline loops: CDR1 SGHRS, CDR2 YFSETQ. V lost 5 bases to trimming and J lost 7 bases; unmatched junction nucleotides: 9. The CDR3 DNA reads TGCGCCAGCAGTTTCGAGACTAGCGGGCGAGAGCAGTACTTC. It yields the protein CASSFETSGREQYF.

This clonotype was observed at least ten times. CDR3 protein: CASSGGREQFF. The CDR3 nucleotides are TGTGCCAGCAGTGGGGGTAGAGAGCAGTTCTTC. The chain is built from TRBV6-5 and TRBJ2-1, with D perhaps given as TRBD1 or TRBD2 (5 bases each). Germline-derived CDR1 and CDR2 are MNHEY and SVGAGI. This CDR3 has 11 amino acids. V lost 5 bases and J lost 10, with 9 bases in between.

This clonotype was found many times. This chain connects TRBV3-1 to TRBJ1-1; possible D gene TRBD1, 5 bases. CDR3 size: 15 residues. V was clipped by 7 bases and J by 3 bases, with 18 bases between them. CDR1 and CDR2 (germline): LGHDT, YNNKEL (reference sequence). In DNA, the CDR3 is TGTGCCAGCACCCTCTCTGACGGGGCAGACACTGAAGCTTTCTTT. It yields the protein CASTLSDGADTEAFF.